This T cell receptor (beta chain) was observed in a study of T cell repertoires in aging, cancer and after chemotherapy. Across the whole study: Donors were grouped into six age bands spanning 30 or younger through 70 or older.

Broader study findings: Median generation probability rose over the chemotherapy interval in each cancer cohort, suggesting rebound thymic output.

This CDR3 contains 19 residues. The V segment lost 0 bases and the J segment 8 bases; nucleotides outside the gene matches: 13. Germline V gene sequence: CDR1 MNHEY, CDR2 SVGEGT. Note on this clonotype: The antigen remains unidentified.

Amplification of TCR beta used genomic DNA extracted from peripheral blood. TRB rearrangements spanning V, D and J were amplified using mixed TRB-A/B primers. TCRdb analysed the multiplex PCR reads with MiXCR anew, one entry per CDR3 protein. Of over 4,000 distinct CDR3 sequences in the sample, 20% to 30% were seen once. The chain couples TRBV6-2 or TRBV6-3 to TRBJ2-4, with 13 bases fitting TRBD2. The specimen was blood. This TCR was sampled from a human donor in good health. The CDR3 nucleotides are TGTGCCAGCAGTTACTCGGGGGGACTAGCGGGATACGTGGAGGACATTCAGTACTTC. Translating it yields CASSYSGGLAGYVEDIQYF.